The 6 T cell receptor beta chains reported below all come from one sample, sequenced in a study of blood T cell repertoires in COVID-19. Assay used: immunoSEQ multiplex PCR; TCRdb lists only in-frame clones, some missing. The sample includes about 74,000 clones, almost 85% seen only once; the top ten take 8.8%. Sequenced sample: peripheral blood. These receptors all stem from a man in his forties or fifties with active COVID-19.

The V gene is TRBV29-1, the J gene TRBJ2-1, with 9 positions matching TRBD2. The germline V gene encodes CDR1 SQVTM and CDR2 ANQGSEA. The J segment lost 4 bases and the V segment lost 4 bases, leaving 5 bases of the junction unmatched. The CDR3 is made up of 14 amino acids. In nucleotides, the CDR3 is TGCAGCGTTGTGGCTAGCGGGGCGTACAATGAGCAGTTCTTC. Protein: CSVVASGAYNEQFF.

The chain has TRBV5-1 and TRBJ1-1; D perhaps matches TRBD1 (6 bases). Trimming left V 2 bases short and J 6 bases short, with 17 bases between. The germline gives CDR1 SGHRS, CDR2 YFSETQ. The length of the CDR3 is 15 residues. The DNA for the CDR3 is TGCGCCAGCAGCTTCACAGGGCCCGTAGGGGCTGAAGCTTTCTTT. Its translation is CASSFTGPVGAEAFF.

The rearrangement links TRBV6-2 or TRBV6-3 to TRBJ2-7; no clear D gene. This CDR3 contains 11 residues. CDR1 is MNHEY, CDR2 SVGEGT, per germline. Between the trimmed V and J ends, which lost 2 bases and 5 bases, there was a span of 4 bases. The CDR3 is CASSYPDEQYF. CDR3 in DNA: TGTGCCAGCAGTTACCCAGACGAGCAGTACTTC.

The rearrangement links TRBV6-4 to TRBJ1-1; 8 bases align to TRBD1. CDR1 is MRHNA, CDR2 SNTAGT, per germline. V trimming: 5 bases; J trimming: 4 bases; junction bases outside the gene matches: 6. This CDR3 contains 14 residues. The CDR3 spells CASSSQGDVTEAFF. The CDR3 bases are TGTGCCAGCAGTTCACAGGGGGATGTCACTGAAGCTTTCTTT.

The V and J genes are TRBV5-6 and TRBJ1-3; 8 bases are shared with TRBD1. The germline V gene encodes CDR1 SGHDT and CDR2 YYEEEE. With 3 bases clipped from V and 4 bases from J, the junction kept 6 bases outside the gene matches. The CDR3 sequence is 15 residues long. CDR3 in amino acids: CASSSSTGVGNTIYF. DNA for the CDR3: TGTGCCAGCAGCTCGTCGACAGGGGTAGGAAACACCATATATTTT.

The rearrangement uses TRBV18 and TRBJ1-1; 7 bases are shared with TRBD1. There are 16 residues in the CDR3. V gave up 3 bases and J gave up 4 bases; unmatched junction bases: 11. Germline V gene sequence: CDR1 KGHSH, CDR2 LQKENI. CDR3 sequence reads: CASSPQDRVWGTEAFF. For the CDR3, the DNA is TGTGCCAGCTCACCCCAAGACAGGGTTTGGGGCACTGAAGCTTTCTTT.